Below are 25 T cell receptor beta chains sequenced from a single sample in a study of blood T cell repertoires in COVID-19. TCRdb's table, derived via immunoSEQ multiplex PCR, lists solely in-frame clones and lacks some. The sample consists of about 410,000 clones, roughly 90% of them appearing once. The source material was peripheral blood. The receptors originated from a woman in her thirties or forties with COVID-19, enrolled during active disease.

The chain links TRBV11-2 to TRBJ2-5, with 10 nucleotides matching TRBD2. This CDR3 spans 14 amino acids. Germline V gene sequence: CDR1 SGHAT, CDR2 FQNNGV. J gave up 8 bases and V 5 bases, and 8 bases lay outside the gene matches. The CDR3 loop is CASSPRTSGDTQYF. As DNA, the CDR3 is TGTGCCAGCAGCCCGCGGACTAGCGGAGATACCCAGTACTTC.

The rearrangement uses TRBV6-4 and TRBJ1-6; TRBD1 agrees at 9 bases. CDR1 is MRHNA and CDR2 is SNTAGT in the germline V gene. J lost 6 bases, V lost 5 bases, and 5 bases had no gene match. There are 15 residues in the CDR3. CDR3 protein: CASSRTGEGNSPLHF. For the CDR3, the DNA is TGTGCCAGCAGTCGGACAGGGGAAGGTAATTCACCCCTCCACTTT.

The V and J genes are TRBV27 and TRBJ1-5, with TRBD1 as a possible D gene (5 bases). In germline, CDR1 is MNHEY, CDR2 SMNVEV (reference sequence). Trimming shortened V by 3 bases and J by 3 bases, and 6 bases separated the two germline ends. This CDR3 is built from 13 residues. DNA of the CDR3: TGTGCCAGCAGTTTGACAGACAATCAGCCCCAGCATTTT. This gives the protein CASSLTDNQPQHF.

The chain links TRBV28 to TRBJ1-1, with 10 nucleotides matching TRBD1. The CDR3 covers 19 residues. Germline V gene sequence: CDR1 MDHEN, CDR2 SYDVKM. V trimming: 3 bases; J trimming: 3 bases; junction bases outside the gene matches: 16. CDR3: CASSLALSSYGQGDTEAFF. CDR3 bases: TGTGCCAGCAGTTTGGCCTTGAGTTCGTACGGACAGGGGGACACTGAAGCTTTCTTT.

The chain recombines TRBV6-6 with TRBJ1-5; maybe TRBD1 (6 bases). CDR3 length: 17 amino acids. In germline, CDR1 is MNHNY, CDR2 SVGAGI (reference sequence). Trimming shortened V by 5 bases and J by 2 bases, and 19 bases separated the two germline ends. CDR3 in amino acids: CASSLYRDPWGNQPQHF. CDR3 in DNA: TGTGCCAGCAGTCTTTACAGGGACCCTTGGGGCAATCAGCCCCAGCATTTT.

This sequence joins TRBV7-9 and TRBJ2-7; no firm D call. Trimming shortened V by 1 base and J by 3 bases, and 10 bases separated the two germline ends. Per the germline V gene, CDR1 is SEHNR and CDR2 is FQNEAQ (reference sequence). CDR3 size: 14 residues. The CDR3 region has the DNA TGTGCCAGCAGCTTAGGACCGAGAGGCTACGAGCAGTACTTC. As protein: CASSLGPRGYEQYF.

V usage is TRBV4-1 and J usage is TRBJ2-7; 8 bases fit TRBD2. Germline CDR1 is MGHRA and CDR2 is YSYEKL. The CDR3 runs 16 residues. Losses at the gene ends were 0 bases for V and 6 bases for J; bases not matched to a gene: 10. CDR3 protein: CASSQDHGAGGIEQYF. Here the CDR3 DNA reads TGCGCCAGCAGCCAAGATCACGGCGCGGGAGGTATCGAGCAGTACTTC.

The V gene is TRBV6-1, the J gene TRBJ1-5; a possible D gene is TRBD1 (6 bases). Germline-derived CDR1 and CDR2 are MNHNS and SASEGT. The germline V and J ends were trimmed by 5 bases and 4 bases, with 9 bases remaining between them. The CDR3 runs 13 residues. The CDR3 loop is CASSPQGNQPQHF. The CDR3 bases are TGTGCCAGCAGTCCACAGGGAAATCAGCCCCAGCATTTT.

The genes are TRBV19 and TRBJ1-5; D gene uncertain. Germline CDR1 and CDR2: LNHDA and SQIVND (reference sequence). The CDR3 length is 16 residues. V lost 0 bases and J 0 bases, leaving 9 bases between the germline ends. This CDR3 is CASSIDALYSNQPQHF. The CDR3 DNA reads TGTGCCAGTAGTATAGATGCGCTGTATAGCAATCAGCCCCAGCATTTT. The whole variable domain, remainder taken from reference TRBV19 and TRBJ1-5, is DGGITQSPKYLFRKEGQNVTLSCEQNLNHDAMYWYRQDPGQGLRLIYYSQIVNDFQKGDIAEGYSVSREKKESFPLTVTSAQKNPTAFYLCASSIDALYSNQPQHFGDGTRLSIL.

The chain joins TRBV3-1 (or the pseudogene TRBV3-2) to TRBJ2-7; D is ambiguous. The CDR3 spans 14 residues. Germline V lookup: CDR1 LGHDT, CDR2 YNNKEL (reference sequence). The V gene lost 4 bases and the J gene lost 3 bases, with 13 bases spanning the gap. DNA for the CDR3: TGTGCCAGCAGCCCTACTCTAGTTTTCTACGAGCAGTACTTC. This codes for CASSPTLVFYEQYF.

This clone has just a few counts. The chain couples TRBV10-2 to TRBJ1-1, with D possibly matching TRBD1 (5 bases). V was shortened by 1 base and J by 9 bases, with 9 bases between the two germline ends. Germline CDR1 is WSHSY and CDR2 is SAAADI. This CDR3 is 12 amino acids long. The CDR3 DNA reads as TGCGCCAGCAGTGAGTGGGCAGGGAAAGCTTTCTTT. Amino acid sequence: CASSEWAGKAFF.

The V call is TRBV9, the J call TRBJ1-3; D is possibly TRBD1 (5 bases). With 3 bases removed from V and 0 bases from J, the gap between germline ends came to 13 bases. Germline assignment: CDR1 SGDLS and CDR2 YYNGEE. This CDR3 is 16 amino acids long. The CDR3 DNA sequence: TGTGCCAGCAGCGCCCAGGGAACGGACTCTGGAAACACCATATATTTT. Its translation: CASSAQGTDSGNTIYF.

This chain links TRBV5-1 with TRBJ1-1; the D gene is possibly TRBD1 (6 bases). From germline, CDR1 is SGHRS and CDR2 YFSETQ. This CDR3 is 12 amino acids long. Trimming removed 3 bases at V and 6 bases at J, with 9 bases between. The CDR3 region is CASSSGQPEAFF. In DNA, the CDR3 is TGCGCCAGCAGCTCAGGACAGCCTGAAGCTTTCTTT.

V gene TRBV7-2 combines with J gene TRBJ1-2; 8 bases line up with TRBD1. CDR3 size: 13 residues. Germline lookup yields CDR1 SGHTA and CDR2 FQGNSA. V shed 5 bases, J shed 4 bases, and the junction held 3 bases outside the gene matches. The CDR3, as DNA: TGTGCCAGCAGCGTCGGGACAGGCTATGGCTACACCTTC. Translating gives CASSVGTGYGYTF. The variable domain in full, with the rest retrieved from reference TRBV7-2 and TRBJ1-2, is GAGVSQSPSNKVTEKGKDVELRCDPISGHTALYWYRQSLGQGLEFLIYFQGNSAPDKSGLPSDRFSAERTGGSVSTLTIQRTQQEDSAVYLCASSVGTGYGYTFGSGTRLTVV.

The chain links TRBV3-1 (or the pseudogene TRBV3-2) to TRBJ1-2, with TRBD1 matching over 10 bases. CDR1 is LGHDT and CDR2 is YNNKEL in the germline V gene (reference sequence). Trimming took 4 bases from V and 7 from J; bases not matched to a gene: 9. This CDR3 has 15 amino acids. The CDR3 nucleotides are TGTGCCAGCAGCCTCGGGACAGGGGTTCGTGCTGGCTACACCTTC. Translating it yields CASSLGTGVRAGYTF.

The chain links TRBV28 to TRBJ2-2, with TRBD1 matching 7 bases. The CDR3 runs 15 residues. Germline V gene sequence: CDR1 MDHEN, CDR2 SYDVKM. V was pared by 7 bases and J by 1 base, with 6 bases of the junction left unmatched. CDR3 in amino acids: CASTVGDRNTGELFF. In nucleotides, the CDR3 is TGTGCCAGCACCGTGGGGGACAGGAACACCGGGGAGCTGTTTTTT.

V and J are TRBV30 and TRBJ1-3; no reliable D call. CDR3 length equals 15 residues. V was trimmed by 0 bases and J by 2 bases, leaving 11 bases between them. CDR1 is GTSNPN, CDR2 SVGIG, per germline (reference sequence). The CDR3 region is CAWSVGGVPGNTIYF. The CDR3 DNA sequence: TGTGCCTGGAGTGTAGGCGGGGTTCCTGGAAACACCATATATTTT. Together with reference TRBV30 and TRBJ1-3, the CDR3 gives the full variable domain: SQTIHQWPATLVQPVGSPLSLECTVEGTSNPNLYWYRQAAGRGLQLLFYSVGIGQISSEVPQNLSASRPQDRQFILSSKKLLLSDSGFYLCAWSVGGVPGNTIYFGEGSWLTVV.

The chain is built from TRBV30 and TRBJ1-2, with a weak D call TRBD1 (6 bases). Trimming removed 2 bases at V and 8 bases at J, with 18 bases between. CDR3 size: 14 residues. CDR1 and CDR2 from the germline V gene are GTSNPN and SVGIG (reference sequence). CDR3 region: CAWSLTQGLWGYTF. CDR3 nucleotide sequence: TGTGCCTGGAGTCTAACACAGGGTTTGTGGGGCTACACCTTC.

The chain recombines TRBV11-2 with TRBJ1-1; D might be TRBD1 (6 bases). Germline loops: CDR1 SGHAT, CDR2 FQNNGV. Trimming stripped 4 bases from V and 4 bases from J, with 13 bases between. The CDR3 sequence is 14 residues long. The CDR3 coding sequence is TGTGCCAGCAGCTCTAGACAGGACCTCACTGAAGCTTTCTTT. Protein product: CASSSRQDLTEAFF.

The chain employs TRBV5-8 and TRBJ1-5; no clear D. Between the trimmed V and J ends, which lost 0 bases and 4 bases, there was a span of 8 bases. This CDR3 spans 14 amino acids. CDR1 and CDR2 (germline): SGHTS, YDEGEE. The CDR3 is CASSLGAGNQPQHF. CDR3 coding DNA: TGTGCCAGCAGCTTGGGCGCGGGGAATCAGCCCCAGCATTTT.

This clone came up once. The CDR3 region is CAWVRGNTEAFF. CDR3 DNA: TGTGCCTGGGTAAGGGGCAACACTGAAGCTTTCTTT. The V gene is TRBV30, the J gene TRBJ1-1; tentative D call: TRBD1 (5 bases). Germline CDR1 is GTSNPN and CDR2 is SVGIG (reference sequence). CDR3 length: 12 residues. V was trimmed by 5 bases and J by 2 bases, leaving 9 bases between them.

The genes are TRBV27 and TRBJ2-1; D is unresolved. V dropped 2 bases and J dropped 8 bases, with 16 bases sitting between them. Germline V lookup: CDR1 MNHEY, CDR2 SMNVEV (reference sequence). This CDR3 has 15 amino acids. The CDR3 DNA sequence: TGTGCCAGCAGTTTAAAGATCGCGTATGCTGATGAGCAGTTCTTC. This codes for CASSLKIAYADEQFF.

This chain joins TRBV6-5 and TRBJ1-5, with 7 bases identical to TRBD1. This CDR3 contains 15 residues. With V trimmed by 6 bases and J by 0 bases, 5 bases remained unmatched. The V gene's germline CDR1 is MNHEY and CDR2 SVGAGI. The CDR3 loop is CASSLRDSSNQPQHF. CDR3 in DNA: TGTGCCAGCAGCCTTCGGGACAGTAGCAATCAGCCCCAGCATTTT.

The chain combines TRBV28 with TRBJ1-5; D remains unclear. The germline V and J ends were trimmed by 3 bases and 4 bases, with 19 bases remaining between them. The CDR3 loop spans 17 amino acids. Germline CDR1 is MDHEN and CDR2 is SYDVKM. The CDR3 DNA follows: TGTGCCAGCAGTTTCCCCCCCAAGCGGATAGCAAATCAGCCCCAGCATTTT. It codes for CASSFPPKRIANQPQHF.

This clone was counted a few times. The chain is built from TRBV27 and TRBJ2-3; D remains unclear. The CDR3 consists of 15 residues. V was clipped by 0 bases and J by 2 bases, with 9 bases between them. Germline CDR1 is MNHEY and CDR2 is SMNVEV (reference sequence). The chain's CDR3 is CASSLSHAYTDTQYF. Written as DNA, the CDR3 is TGTGCCAGCAGTTTATCGCACGCCTACACAGATACGCAGTATTTT.